This TCR beta chain is drawn from a study of cytomegalovirus exposure and HLA in healthy donors. The PCR contained 60 Vbeta and 13 Jbeta primers. Sequencing used immunoSEQ multiplex PCR; TCRdb keeps in-frame clones, though not all of them. The data show about 100,000 clones, 50% to 70% seen once. Study-wide results and caveats: In terms of immune exposure information, only CMV serostatus was available. Later on, an analysis tied around 17,000 TCR beta sequences to HLA alleles at 0.05 false discovery rate.

The sample holds a few counts of this clone. Its antigen is still unknown. This sequence was found in a human donor in good health. Sequenced sample: PBMCs.

CDR3: CASSLLVEPTYEQYF. In DNA form, the CDR3 reads TGTGCCAGCAGTTTATTGGTAGAACCTACCTACGAGCAGTACTTC. The chain couples TRBV28 to TRBJ2-7, with unresolved D. V was pared by 1 base and J by 2 bases, with 12 bases between. The CDR3 has 15 amino acids. CDR1 is MDHEN, CDR2 SYDVKM, per germline.